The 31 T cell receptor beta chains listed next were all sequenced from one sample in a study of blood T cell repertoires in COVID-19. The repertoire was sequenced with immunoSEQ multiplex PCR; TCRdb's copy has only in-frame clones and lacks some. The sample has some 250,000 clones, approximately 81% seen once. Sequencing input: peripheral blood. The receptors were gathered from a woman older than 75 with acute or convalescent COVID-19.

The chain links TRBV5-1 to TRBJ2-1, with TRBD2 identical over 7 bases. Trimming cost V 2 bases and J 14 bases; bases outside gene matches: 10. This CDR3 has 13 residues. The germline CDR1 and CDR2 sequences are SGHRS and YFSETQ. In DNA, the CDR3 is TGCGCCAGCAGCTTTGGTCGCGGGAGAGACGAGTTCTTC. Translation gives CASSFGRGRDEFF.

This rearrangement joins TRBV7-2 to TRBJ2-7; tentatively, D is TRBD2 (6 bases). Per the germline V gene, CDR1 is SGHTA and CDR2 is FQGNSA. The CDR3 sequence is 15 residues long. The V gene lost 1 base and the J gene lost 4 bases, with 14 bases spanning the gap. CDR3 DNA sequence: TGTGCCAGCAGCTTAGGTTTGGGGACTTTTTACGAGCAGTACTTC. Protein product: CASSLGLGTFYEQYF.

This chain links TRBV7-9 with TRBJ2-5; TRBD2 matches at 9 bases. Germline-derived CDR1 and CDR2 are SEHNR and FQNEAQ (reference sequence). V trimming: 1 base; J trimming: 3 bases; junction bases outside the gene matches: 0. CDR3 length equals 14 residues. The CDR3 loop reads CASSLGLAEETQYF. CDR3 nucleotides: TGTGCCAGCAGCTTAGGACTAGCGGAAGAGACCCAGTACTTC.

The CDR3 sequence: CAISPQTENTEAFF. The CDR3 DNA is TGTGCCATCAGTCCACAGACAGAGAACACTGAAGCTTTCTTT. The V gene is TRBV10-3, the J gene TRBJ1-1; D might be TRBD1 (5 bases). CDR1 is ENHRY, CDR2 SYGVKD, per germline. The CDR3 has 14 amino acids. V was trimmed by 5 bases and J by 1 base, leaving 11 bases between them.

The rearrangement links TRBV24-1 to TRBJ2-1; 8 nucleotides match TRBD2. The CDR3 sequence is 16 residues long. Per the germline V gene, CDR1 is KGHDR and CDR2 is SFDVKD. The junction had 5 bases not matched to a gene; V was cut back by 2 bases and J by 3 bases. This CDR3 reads CATSDSPGGFYNEQFF. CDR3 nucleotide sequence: TGTGCCACCAGTGATTCCCCGGGGGGGTTCTACAATGAGCAGTTCTTC.

The CDR3 nucleotides read TGTGCCAGTAGTATTCAGGGTGGCCCATGGAACACTGAAGCTTTCTTT. Translation: CASSIQGGPWNTEAFF. The chain uses TRBV19 and TRBJ1-1; D is possibly TRBD1 (5 bases). The V end lost 3 bases, the J end lost 1 base, and 15 bases lay between the germline ends. Germline loops: CDR1 LNHDA, CDR2 SQIVND (reference sequence). There are 16 residues in the CDR3.

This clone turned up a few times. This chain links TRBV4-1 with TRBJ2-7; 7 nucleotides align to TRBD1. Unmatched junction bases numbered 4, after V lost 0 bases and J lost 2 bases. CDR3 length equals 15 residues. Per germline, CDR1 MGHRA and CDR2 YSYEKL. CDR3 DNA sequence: TGCGCCAGCAGCCAAGACCCGGGACAGACCTACGAGCAGTACTTC. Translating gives CASSQDPGQTYEQYF.

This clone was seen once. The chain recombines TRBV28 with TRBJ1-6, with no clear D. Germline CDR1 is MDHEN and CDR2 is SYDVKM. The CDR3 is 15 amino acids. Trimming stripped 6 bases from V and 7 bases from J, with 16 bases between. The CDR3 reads CASRSFRGGNSPLHF. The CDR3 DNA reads TGTGCCAGCAGGTCATTCCGAGGTGGCAATTCACCCCTCCACTTT.

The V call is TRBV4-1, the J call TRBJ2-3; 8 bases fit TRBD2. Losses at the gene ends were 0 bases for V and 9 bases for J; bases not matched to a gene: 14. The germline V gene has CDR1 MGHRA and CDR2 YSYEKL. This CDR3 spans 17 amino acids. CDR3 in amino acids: CASSQDGPAGELDTQYF. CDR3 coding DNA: TGCGCCAGCAGCCAAGATGGGCCAGCGGGAGAACTGGACACGCAGTATTTT.

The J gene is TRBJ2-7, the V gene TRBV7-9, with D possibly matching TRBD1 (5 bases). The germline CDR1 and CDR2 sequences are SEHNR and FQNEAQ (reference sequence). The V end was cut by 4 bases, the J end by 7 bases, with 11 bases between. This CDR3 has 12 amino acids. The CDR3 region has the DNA TGTGCCAGCAGCTCCGCAGGGCGGGAGCAGTACTTC. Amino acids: CASSSAGREQYF.

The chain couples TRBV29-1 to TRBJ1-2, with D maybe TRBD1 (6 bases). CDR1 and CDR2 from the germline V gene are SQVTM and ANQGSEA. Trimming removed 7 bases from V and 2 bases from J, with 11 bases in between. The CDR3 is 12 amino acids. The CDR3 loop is CSAVGANYGYTF. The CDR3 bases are TGCAGCGCCGTGGGGGCAAACTATGGCTACACCTTC.

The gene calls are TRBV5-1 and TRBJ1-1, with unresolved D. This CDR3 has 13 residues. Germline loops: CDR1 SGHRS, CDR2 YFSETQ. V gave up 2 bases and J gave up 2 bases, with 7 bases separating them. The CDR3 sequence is CASSFAVNTEAFF. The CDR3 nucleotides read TGCGCCAGCAGCTTCGCGGTCAACACTGAAGCTTTCTTT.

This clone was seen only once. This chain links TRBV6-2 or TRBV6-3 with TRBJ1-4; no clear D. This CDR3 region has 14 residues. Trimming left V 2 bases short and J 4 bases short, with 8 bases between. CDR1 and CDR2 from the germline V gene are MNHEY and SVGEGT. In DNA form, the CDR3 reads TGTGCCAGCAGTTACCTCAGGAATAATGAAAAACTGTTTTTT. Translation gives CASSYLRNNEKLFF.

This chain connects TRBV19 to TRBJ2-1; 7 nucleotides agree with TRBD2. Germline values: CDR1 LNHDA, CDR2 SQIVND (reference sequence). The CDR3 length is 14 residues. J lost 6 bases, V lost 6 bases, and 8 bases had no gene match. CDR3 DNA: TGTGCCAGTAGCGCGGGGACTACCGTCAATGAGCAGTTCTTC. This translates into CASSAGTTVNEQFF.

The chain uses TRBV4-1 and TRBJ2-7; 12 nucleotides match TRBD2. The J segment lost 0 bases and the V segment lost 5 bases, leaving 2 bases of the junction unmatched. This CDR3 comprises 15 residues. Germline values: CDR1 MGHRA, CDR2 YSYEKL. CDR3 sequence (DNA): TGCGCCAGCAGCGGGACTAGCGGGTACTCCTACGAGCAGTACTTC. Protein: CASSGTSGYSYEQYF.

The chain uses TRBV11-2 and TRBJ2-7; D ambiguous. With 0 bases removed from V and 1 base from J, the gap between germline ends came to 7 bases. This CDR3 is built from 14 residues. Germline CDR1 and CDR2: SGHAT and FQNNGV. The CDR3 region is CASSLEYGSYEQYF. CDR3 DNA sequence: TGTGCCAGCAGCTTAGAGTACGGTTCCTACGAGCAGTACTTC.

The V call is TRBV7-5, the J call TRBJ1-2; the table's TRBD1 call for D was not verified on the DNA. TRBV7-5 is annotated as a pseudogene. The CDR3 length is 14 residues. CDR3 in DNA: TGTGGACCCTTCCAGGGCCACAACACTTATGGCTACACCTTC. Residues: CGPFQGHNTYGYTF.

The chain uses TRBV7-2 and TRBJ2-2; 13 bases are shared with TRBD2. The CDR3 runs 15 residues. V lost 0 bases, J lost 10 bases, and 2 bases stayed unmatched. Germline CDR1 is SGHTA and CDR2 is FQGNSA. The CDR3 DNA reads TGTGCCAGCAGCTTAGCGGGGACTAGCGGGACGGAGCTGTTTTTT. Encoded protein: CASSLAGTSGTELFF.

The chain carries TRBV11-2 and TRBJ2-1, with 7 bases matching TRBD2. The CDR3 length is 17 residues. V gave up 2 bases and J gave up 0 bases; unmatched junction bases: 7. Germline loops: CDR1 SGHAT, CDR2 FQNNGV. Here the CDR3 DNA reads TGTGCCAGCAGCTTAACCCAGCGGGGATTCTCCTACAATGAGCAGTTCTTC. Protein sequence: CASSLTQRGFSYNEQFF. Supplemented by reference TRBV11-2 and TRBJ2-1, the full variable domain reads EAGVAQSPRYKIIEKRQSVAFWCNPISGHATLYWYQQILGQGPKLLIQFQNNGVVDDSQLPKDRFSAERLKGVDSTLKIQPAKLEDSAVYLCASSLTQRGFSYNEQFFGPGTRLTVL.

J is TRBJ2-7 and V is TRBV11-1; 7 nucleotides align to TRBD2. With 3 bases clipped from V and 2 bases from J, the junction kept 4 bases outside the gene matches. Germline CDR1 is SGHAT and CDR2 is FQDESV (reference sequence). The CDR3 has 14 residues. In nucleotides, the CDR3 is TGTGCCAGCAGCTTTAGCGGGCAAGCCTACGAGCAGTACTTC. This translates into CASSFSGQAYEQYF.

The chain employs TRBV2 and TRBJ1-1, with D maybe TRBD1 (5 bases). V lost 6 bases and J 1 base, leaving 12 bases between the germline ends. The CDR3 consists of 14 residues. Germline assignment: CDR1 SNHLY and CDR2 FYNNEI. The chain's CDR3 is CASSSGVRNTEAFF. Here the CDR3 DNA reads TGTGCCAGCAGCTCGGGGGTTAGGAACACTGAAGCTTTCTTT.

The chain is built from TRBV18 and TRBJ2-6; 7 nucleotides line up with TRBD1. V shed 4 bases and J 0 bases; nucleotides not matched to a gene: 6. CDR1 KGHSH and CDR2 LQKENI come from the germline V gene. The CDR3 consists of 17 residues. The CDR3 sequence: CASSRDSDFSGANVLTF. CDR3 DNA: TGTGCCAGCTCACGGGACAGCGATTTCTCTGGGGCCAACGTCCTGACTTTC.

The CDR3 DNA reads as TGTGCCAGTAGTAACGACAGGGTTGGGGATGAAAAACTGTTTTTT. Translation gives CASSNDRVGDEKLFF. The genes are TRBV19 and TRBJ1-4; 7 nucleotides match TRBD1. This CDR3 region has 15 residues. Germline values: CDR1 LNHDA, CDR2 SQIVND (reference sequence). The J segment lost 6 bases and the V segment lost 4 bases, leaving 8 bases of the junction unmatched.

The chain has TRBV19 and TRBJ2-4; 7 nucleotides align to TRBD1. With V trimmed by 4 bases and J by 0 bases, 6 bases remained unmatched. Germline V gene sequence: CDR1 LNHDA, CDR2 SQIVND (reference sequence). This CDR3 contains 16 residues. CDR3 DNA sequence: TGTGCCAGTAGTAAGGGGACAGTTATAGCCAAAAACATTCAGTACTTC. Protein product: CASSKGTVIAKNIQYF.

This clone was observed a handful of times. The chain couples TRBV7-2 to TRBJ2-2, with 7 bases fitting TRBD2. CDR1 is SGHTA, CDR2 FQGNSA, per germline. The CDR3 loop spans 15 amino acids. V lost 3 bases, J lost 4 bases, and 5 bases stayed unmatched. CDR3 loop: CASSLERGGTGELFF. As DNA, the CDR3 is TGTGCCAGCAGCTTGGAGCGGGGAGGCACCGGGGAGCTGTTTTTT. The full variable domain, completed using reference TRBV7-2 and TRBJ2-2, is GAGVSQSPSNKVTEKGKDVELRCDPISGHTALYWYRQSLGQGLEFLIYFQGNSAPDKSGLPSDRFSAERTGGSVSTLTIQRTQQEDSAVYLCASSLERGGTGELFFGEGSRLTVL.

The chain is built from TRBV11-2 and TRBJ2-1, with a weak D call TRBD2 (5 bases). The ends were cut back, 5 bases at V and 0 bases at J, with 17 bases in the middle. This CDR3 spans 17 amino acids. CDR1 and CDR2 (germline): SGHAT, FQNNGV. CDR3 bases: TGTGCCAGCAGCCTACTGCGACTAATTGGCTCCTACAATGAGCAGTTCTTC. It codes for CASSLLRLIGSYNEQFF. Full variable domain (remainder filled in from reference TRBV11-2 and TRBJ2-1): EAGVAQSPRYKIIEKRQSVAFWCNPISGHATLYWYQQILGQGPKLLIQFQNNGVVDDSQLPKDRFSAERLKGVDSTLKIQPAKLEDSAVYLCASSLLRLIGSYNEQFFGPGTRLTVL.

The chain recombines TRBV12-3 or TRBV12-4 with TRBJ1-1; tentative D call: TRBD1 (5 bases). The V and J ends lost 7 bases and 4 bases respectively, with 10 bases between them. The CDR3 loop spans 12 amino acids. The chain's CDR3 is CASKGSSTEAFF. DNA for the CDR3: TGTGCCAGCAAGGGGTCGAGCACTGAAGCTTTCTTT.

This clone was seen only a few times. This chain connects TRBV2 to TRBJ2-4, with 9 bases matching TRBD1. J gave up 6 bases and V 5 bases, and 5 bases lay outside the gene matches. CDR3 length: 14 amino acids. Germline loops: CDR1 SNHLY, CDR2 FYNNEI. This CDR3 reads CASSTGGRGNIQYF. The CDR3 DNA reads TGTGCCAGCAGTACAGGGGGCCGGGGAAACATTCAGTACTTC.

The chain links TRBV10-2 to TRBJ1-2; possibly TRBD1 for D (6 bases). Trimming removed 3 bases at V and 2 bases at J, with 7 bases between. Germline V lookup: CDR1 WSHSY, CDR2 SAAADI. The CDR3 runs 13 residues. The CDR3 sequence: CASSEQGNYGYTF. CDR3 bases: TGCGCCAGCAGTGAACAGGGAAACTATGGCTACACCTTC.

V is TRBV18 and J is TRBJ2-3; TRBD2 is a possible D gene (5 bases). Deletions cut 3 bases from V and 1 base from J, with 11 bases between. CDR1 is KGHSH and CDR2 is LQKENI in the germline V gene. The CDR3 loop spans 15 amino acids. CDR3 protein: CASSPAGFGTDTQYF. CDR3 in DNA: TGTGCCAGCTCACCGGCGGGTTTCGGCACAGATACGCAGTATTTT. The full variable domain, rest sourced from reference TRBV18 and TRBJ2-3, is NAGVMQNPRHLVRRRGQEARLRCSPMKGHSHVYWYRQLPEEGLKFMVYLQKENIIDESGMPKERFSAEFPKEGPSILRIQQVVRGDSAAYFCASSPAGFGTDTQYFGPGTRLTVL.

The CDR3, as DNA: TGTGCCACCAGCAGAGATTACTCCTACGAGCAGTACTTC. Amino acid sequence: CATSRDYSYEQYF. The rearrangement uses TRBV15 and TRBJ2-7; D unclear. The CDR3 is 13 residues long. The V gene's germline CDR1 is LNHNV and CDR2 YYDKDF (reference sequence). V lost 0 bases, J lost 0 bases, and 3 bases lay in between. Complete variable domain (other parts from reference TRBV15 and TRBJ2-7): DAMVIQNPRYQVTQFGKPVTLSCSQTLNHNVMYWYQQKSSQAPKLLFHYYDKDFNNEADTPDNFQSRRPNTSFCFLDIRSPGLGDTAMYLCATSRDYSYEQYFGPGTRLTVT.